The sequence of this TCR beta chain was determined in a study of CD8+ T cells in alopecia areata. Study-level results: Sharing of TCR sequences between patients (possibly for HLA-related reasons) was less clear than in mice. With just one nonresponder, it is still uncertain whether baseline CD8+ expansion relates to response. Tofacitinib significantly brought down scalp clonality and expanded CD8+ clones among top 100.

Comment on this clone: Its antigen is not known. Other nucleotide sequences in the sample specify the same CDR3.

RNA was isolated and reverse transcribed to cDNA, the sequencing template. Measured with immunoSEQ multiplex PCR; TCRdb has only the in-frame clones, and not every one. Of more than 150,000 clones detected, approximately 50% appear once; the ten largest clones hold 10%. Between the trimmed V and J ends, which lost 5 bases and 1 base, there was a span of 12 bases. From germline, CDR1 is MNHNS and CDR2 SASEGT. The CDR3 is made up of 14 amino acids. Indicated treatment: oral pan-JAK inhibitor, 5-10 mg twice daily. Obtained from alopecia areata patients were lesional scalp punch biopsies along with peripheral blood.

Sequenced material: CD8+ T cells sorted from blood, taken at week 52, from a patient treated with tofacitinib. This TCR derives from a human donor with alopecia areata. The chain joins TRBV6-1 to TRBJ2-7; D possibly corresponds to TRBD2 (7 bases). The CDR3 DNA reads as TGTGCCAGCAGTCCCCGGGGGGCATCCTACGAGCAGTACTTC. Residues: CASSPRGASYEQYF.